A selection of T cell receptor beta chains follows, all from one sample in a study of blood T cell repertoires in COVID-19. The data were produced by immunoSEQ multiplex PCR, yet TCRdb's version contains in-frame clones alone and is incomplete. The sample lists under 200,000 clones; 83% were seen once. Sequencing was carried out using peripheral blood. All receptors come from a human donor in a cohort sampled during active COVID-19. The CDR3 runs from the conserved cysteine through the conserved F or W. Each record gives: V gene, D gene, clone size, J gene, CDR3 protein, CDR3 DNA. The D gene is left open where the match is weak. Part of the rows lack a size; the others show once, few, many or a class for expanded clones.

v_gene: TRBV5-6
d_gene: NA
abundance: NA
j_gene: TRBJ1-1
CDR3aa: CASSLERDTEAFF
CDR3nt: TGTGCCAGCAGCTTGGAACGGGACACTGAAGCTTTCTTT

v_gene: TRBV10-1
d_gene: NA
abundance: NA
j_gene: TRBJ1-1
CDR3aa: CASSPDGRGTEAFF
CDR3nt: TGCGCCAGCAGTCCCGACGGAAGGGGCACTGAAGCTTTCTTT

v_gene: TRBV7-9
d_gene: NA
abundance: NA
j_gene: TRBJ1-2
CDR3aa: CASTLREGYGYTF
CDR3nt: TGTGCCAGCACCTTGAGGGAGGGCTATGGCTACACCTTC

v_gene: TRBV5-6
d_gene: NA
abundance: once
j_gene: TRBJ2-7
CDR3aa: CASSLVGLSGDRGEQYF
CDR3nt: TGTGCCAGCAGCTTGGTCGGGCTCTCAGGGGACCGAGGGGAGCAGTACTTC

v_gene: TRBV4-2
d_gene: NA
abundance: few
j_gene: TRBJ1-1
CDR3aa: CASSQQGMNTEAFF
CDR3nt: TGTGCCAGCAGCCAGCAGGGCATGAACACTGAAGCTTTCTTT

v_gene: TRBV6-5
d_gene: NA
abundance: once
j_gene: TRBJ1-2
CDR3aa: CASSYSGRGGYGYTF
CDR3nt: TGTGCCAGCAGTTACTCGGGCCGGGGAGGGTATGGCTACACCTTC

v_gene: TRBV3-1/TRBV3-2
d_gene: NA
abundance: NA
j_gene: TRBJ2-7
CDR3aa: CASSLADNYEQYF
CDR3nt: TGTGCCAGCAGCCTAGCGGATAACTACGAGCAGTACTTC

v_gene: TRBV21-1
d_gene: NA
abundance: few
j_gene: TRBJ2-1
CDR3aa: CASSTGTPPNEQFF
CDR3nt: TGTGCCAGCAGCACCGGGACTCCACCCAATGAGCAGTTCTTC

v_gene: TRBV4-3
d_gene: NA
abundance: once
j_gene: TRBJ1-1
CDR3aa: CASSQDGTRRGEAFF
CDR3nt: TGCGCCAGCAGCCAAGATGGGACAAGAAGGGGTGAAGCTTTCTTT

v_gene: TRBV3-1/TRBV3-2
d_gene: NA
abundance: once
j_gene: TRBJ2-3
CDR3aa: CASSRRTDTQYF
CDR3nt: TGTGCCAGCAGCCGGAGAACAGATACGCAGTATTTT

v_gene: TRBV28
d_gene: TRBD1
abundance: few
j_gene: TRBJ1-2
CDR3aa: CASGQGERYGYTF
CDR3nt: TGTGCCAGCGGACAGGGGGAAAGGTATGGCTACACCTTC

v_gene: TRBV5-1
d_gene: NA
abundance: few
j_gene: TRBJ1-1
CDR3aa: CASSPGGGTEAFF
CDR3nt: TGCGCCAGCAGCCCGGGGGGTGGCACTGAAGCTTTCTTT

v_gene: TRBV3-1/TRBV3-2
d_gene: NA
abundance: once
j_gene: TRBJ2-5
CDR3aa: CASSQVHLQETQYF
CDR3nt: TGTGCCAGCAGCCAAGTACACCTCCAAGAGACCCAGTACTTC

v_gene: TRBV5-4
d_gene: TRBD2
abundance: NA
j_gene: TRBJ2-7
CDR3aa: CASSIRLAGIYEQYF
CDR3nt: TGTGCCAGCAGTATTCGACTAGCGGGAATATACGAGCAGTACTTC

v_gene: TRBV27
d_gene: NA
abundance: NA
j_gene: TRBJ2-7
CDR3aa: CASSSSTSGASYEQYF
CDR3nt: NA

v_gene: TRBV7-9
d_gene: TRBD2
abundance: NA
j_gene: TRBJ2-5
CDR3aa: CASSFPSGRETQYF
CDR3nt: TGTGCCAGCAGCTTCCCCAGCGGGAGAGAGACCCAGTACTTC

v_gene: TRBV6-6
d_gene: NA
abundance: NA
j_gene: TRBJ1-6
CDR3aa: CASNHARDYNSPLHF
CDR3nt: TGTGCCAGCAACCACGCCCGGGACTATAATTCACCCCTCCACTTT

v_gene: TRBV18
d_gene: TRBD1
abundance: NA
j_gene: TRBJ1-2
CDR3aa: CASSPDRDYGYTF
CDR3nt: TGTGCCAGCTCACCTGACAGGGACTATGGCTACACCTTC

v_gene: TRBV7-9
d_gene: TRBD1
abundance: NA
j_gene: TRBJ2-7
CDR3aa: CASSPIETGDQYF
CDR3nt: TGTGCCAGCAGCCCTATAGAGACAGGGGACCAGTACTTC

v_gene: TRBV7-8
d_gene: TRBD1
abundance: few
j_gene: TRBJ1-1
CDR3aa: CASSLTGGTEAFF
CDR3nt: TGTGCCAGCAGCTTGACAGGGGGGACTGAAGCTTTCTTT

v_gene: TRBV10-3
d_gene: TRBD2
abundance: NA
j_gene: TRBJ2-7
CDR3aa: CASYSGGAAEQYF
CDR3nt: TGTGCCTCATACAGCGGGGGGGCCGCCGAGCAGTACTTC